This T cell receptor beta chain came from a study of cytomegalovirus exposure and HLA in healthy donors. On the study more broadly: The Caucasian-associated ancestry cluster held 65% to 90% of over 350 genotyped donors. Regarding the study as a whole: A further, later analysis showed that HLA-associated TCR beta chains (compared with equally common others) were more clonally expanded. Specificity of a few CMV-associated chains for CMV antigens was verified in vitro.

Concerning this clone: Antigen specificity is unknown.

The CDR3 has 15 amino acids. PCR involved 60 Vbeta and 13 Jbeta primers. Clones were sequenced by immunoSEQ multiplex PCR, and TCRdb holds only the in-frame ones, with some missing. The sample carries fewer than 130,000 clones, 74% recorded once. Donors sampled were nominally healthy, though unrecorded immune exposures were likely. V is TRBV21-1 and J is TRBJ1-6; the table's TRBD1 call for D was not verified on the DNA. TRBV21-1 is tagged as a pseudogene. What was sequenced was PBMCs. The TCR sequence derives from a man aged 50-59 years in good health and CMV-seropositive. The CDR3 loop reads CASIIRQVHNSPLHF. The CDR3 DNA reads TGTGCCAGCATAATTCGACAGGTGCATAATTCACCCCTCCACTTT.